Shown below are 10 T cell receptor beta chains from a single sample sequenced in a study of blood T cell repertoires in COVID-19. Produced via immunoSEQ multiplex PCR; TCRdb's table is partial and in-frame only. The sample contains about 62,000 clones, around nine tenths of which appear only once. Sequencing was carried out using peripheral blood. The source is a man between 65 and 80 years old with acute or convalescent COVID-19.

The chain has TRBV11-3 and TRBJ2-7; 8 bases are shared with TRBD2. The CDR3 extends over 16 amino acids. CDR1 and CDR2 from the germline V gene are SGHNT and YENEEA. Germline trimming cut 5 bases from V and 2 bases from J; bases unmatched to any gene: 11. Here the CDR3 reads CASSPRHSGNTYEQYF. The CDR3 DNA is TGTGCCAGCAGCCCGAGGCATAGCGGGAACACCTACGAGCAGTACTTC.

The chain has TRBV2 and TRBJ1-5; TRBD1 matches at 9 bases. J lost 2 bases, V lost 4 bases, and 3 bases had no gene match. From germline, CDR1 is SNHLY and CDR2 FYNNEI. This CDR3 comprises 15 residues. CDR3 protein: CASSGTGGGNQPQHF. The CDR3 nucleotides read TGTGCCAGCAGTGGAACAGGGGGCGGCAATCAGCCCCAGCATTTT.

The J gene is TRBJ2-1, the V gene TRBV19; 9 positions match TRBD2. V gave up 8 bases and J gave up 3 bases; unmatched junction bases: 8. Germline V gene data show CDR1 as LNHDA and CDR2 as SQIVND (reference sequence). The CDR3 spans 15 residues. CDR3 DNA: TGTGCCAGTGGGGAAACTAGCGGGTTCTACAATGAGCAGTTCTTC. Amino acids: CASGETSGFYNEQFF.

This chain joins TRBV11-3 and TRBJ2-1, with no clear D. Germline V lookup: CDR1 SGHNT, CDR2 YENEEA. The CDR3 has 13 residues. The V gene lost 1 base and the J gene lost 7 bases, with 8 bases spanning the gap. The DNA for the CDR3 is TGTGCCAGCAGCTTAGTTCGCGGAAATGAGCAGTTCTTC. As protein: CASSLVRGNEQFF. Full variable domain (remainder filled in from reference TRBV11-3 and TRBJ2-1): EAGVVQSPRYKIIEKKQPVAFWCNPISGHNTLYWYLQNLGQGPELLIRYENEEAVDDSQLPKDRFSAERLKGVDSTLKIQPAELGDSAVYLCASSLVRGNEQFFGPGTRLTVL.

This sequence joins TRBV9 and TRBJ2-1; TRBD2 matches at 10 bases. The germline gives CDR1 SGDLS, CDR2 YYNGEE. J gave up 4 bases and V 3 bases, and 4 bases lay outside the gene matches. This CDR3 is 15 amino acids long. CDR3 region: CASSDLAGVYNEQFF. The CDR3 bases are TGTGCCAGCAGCGACCTAGCGGGGGTTTACAATGAGCAGTTCTTC.

DNA of the CDR3: TGTGCCAGCAGCCGAATAGTGCCCGGGACAGGAGGAAACACCATATATTTT. This gives the protein CASSRIVPGTGGNTIYF. V and J are TRBV5-5 and TRBJ1-3; 8 bases are a match to TRBD1. This CDR3 has 17 residues. Per the germline V gene, CDR1 is SGHKS and CDR2 is YYEKEE (reference sequence). Trimming at V came to 4 bases and at J to 4 bases, leaving 13 bases not matched to a gene.

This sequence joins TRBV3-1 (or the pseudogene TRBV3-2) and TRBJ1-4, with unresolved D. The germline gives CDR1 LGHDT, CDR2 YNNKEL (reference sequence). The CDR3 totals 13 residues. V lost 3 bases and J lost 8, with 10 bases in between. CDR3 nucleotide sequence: TGTGCCAGCAGCCAGACATCGAAAGAAAAACTGTTTTTT. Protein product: CASSQTSKEKLFF.

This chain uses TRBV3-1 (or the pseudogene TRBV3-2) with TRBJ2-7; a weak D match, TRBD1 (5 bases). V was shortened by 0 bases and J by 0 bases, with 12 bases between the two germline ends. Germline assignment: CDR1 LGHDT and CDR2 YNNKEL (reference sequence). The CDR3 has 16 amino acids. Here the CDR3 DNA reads TGTGCCAGCAGCCAAGAAAGGGGTAGAATCTCCTACGAGCAGTACTTC. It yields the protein CASSQERGRISYEQYF.

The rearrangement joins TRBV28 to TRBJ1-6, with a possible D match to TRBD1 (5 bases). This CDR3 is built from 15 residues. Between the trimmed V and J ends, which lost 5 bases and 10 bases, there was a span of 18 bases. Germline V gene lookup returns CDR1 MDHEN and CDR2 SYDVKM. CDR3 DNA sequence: TGTGCCAGCAGTCCAAGTGGGGGGGGAGAGTCACCCCTCCACTTT. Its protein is CASSPSGGGESPLHF.

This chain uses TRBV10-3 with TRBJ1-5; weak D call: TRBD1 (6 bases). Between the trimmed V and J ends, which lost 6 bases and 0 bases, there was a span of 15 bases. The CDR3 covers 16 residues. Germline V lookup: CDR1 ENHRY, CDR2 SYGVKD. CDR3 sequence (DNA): TGTGCCATCAGCGCCAGGGACACCTATAGCAATCAGCCCCAGCATTTT. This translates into CAISARDTYSNQPQHF.